This is a list of T cell receptor beta chains from one sample in a study of blood T cell repertoires in COVID-19. Only in-frame clones appear in the TCRdb table, and some are missing; sequencing was by immunoSEQ multiplex PCR. The sample yields roughly 250,000 clones, around 85% seen once. Sample: peripheral blood. These receptors came from a woman aged 40-49 years with active or convalescent COVID-19. Both conserved end residues are part of each CDR3. A D gene is named only where the DNA matches it firmly. Part of the rows lack a size; the others show once, few, many or a class for expanded clones.

D	V	J	size	DNA	CDR3
NA	TRBV4-1	TRBJ1-1	NA	TGCGCCAGCAGCCTCCGGCGGGGGAACACTGAAGCTTTCTTT	CASSLRRGNTEAFF
TRBD1	TRBV27	TRBJ2-2	NA	TGTGCCAGTACCCCGACAGGGGCAATCACCGGGGAGCTGTTTTTT	CASTPTGAITGELFF
NA	TRBV11-2	TRBJ2-2	NA	TGTGCCAGCAGCTCCCCGAACTCTCTGGGGGAGCTGTTTTTT	CASSSPNSLGELFF
TRBD2	TRBV5-1	TRBJ2-5	NA	TGCGCCAGCAGCCAGACTAGCGGGTCCCCGGGGGAGACCCAGTACTTC	CASSQTSGSPGETQYF
NA	TRBV28	TRBJ1-1	NA	TGTGCCAGCAGTTTATATCGGGGGGCGCAGAACACTGAAGCTTTCTTT	CASSLYRGAQNTEAFF
TRBD1	TRBV6-2/TRBV6-3	TRBJ2-7	NA	TGTGCCAGCAGTCCCGGACAGGGGGGGTTCCACGAGCAGTACTTC	CASSPGQGGFHEQYF
TRBD1	TRBV6-5	TRBJ1-5	NA	TGTGCCAGCAGAGCCGGGACAGGGTTCCGTCAGCCCCAGCATTTT	CASRAGTGFRQPQHF
TRBD1	TRBV6-5	TRBJ1-1	NA	TGTGCCAGCACTCCAGGGGGTGGGTACACTGAAGCTTTCTTT	CASTPGGGYTEAFF
NA	TRBV14	TRBJ1-1	NA	TGTGCCAGCGGCCGGTTCGGGACTGAAGCTTTCTTT	CASGRFGTEAFF
TRBD1	TRBV6-1	TRBJ1-6	few	TGTGCCAGCAGTGAAGCGCCGACAGGGACAATTAGTTCACCCCTCCACTTT	CASSEAPTGTISSPLHF
TRBD1	TRBV5-1	TRBJ1-6	few	TGCGCCAGCAGCTTGTCAGGGGACAGTAATTCACCCCTCCACTTT	CASSLSGDSNSPLHF